This T cell receptor (beta chain) was retrieved from a study of post-analysis software for immune sequencing data. Study results and limitations: The study found TRBV5-6, TRBV5-1 and TRBV20-1 among five or six TRBV segments more frequent in patients than controls.

V lost 6 bases and J lost 5, with 16 bases in between. This CDR3 is built from 14 residues. Carried by the TCR beta cDNA libraries were unique molecular identifiers. MiXCR was run by TCRdb on the PCR reads, yielding one entry per CDR3 protein. The table lists about 400,000 distinct CDR3 sequences, about a third of them singletons. A note on this clonotype: Its target is not known.

The rearrangement uses TRBV12-3 or TRBV12-4 and TRBJ1-2; maybe TRBD1 (6 bases). Input material: blood. The clonotype comes from a girl between 5 and 17 years old with multiple sclerosis. CDR3 residues: CASSHTGSGYGYTF. The CDR3 DNA follows: TGTGCCAGCAGCCACACAGGGAGTGGGTATGGCTACACCTTC.